Listed below are T cell receptor beta chains from one sample, sequenced in a study of OX40 agonist ivuxolimab in advanced cancers. Data came from immunoSEQ multiplex PCR; TCRdb stores just in-frame clones and leaves some out. Counted here are about 62,000 clones, roughly 85% occurring once; the ten biggest clones make up about 4.2%. The sequences come from CD4+ or CD8+ T cells sorted from blood, collected in a trial of the OX40 agonist ivuxolimab. The source is an adult with an advanced solid tumor such as melanoma, head and neck, liver or kidney cancer. The CDR3 runs from the conserved cysteine through the conserved F or W. D genes are given only for firm matches. Clone size is not always given. Where it is, it says once, few, many or a class for expanded clones.

d_call	clone_size	j_call	v_call	cdr3_aa	cdr3_nt
-	-	TRBJ2-1	TRBV6-1	CASSERHRTADNEQFF	TGTGCCAGCAGTGAGAGACACAGGACAGCGGACAATGAGCAGTTCTTC
-	medium-sized	TRBJ1-5	TRBV6-5	CASSPGSPNQPQHF	TGTGCCAGCAGTCCCGGGAGCCCCAATCAGCCCCAGCATTTT
-	-	TRBJ2-3	TRBV15	CATSRELADTQYF	TGTGCCACCAGCAGAGAGCTGGCAGATACGCAGTATTTT
-	-	TRBJ1-1	TRBV6-4	CASSSQKNTEAFF	TGTGCCAGCAGTTCTCAGAAGAACACTGAAGCTTTCTTT
TRBD1	-	TRBJ2-1	TRBV28	CASRQTGGRGNEQFF	TGTGCCAGCAGACAGACAGGGGGGCGGGGGAATGAGCAGTTCTTC
-	-	TRBJ1-1	TRBV19	CASSIHLRTGAFF	TGTGCCAGTAGTATACACCTGCGCACTGGAGCTTTCTTT
TRBD2	-	TRBJ2-3	TRBV19	CASRGLAGARDTQYF	TGTGCCAGTAGAGGACTAGCGGGAGCAAGGGATACGCAGTATTTT
-	-	TRBJ2-5	TRBV19	CASSPMVRETQYF	TGTGCCAGTAGCCCCATGGTCAGGGAGACCCAGTACTTC
-	-	TRBJ2-7	TRBV7-2	CASSLDSSYEQYF	TGTGCCAGCAGCTTGGACTCGTCCTACGAGCAGTACTTC
-	few	TRBJ1-1	TRBV5-6	CASSLVAVANTEAFF	TGTGCCAGCAGCTTGGTCGCCGTCGCTAACACTGAAGCTTTCTTT
-	-	TRBJ2-3	TRBV28	CASRPSRLYTDTQYF	TGTGCCAGCAGGCCTTCGAGGCTATACACAGATACGCAGTATTTT
-	-	TRBJ2-1	TRBV7-9	CASSLGGGLSYNEQFF	TGTGCCAGCAGCTTAGGAGGAGGGCTATCCTACAATGAGCAGTTCTTC
-	few	TRBJ1-6	TRBV2	CASSTGDNSPLHF	TGTGCCAGCTCTACAGGAGATAATTCACCCCTCCACTTT
TRBD1	-	TRBJ2-4	TRBV7-2	CASSTWTGQGNIQYF	TGTGCCAGCAGCACTTGGACAGGGCAGGGGAACATTCAGTACTTC
-	-	TRBJ1-1	TRBV6-1	CASPLSVGGTEAFF	TGTGCCAGCCCTTTAAGCGTAGGGGGAACTGAAGCTTTCTTT
-	-	TRBJ2-4	TRBV5-6	CASSLTQGEGNIQYF	TGTGCCAGCAGCCTCACACAGGGGGAGGGGAACATTCAGTACTTC
TRBD2	-	TRBJ2-1	TRBV27	CASSSTVSGSYNEQFF	TGTGCCAGCAGTTCGACAGTTAGCGGGAGTTACAATGAGCAGTTCTTC
-	-	TRBJ2-7	TRBV18	CASSPYSYEQYF	TGTGCCAGCTCACCCTACTCCTACGAGCAGTACTTC
-	-	TRBJ2-5	TRBV7-6	CASSRLQETQYF	TGTGCCAGCAGCCGATTACAAGAGACCCAGTACTTC
TRBD2	-	TRBJ2-7	TRBV5-8	CASSTLGTSGSGDEQYF	TGTGCCAGCTCGACCCTAGGGACTAGCGGGAGTGGAGACGAGCAGTACTTC
-	few	TRBJ2-3	TRBV28	CASSLWLGSPDTQYF	TGTGCCAGCAGTTTGTGGCTAGGGTCCCCAGATACGCAGTATTTT
-	-	TRBJ2-7	TRBV5-1	CASSLGPRTDSYEQYF	TGCGCCAGCAGCTTGGGGCCTAGGACAGACTCCTACGAGCAGTACTTC
TRBD1	-	TRBJ1-2	TRBV27	CASSPGTGGMGYTF	TGTGCCAGCAGTCCCGGGACAGGCGGTATGGGCTACACCTTC
TRBD2	-	TRBJ2-1	TRBV9	CASSVVGGVEQFF	TGTGCCAGCAGCGTCGTTGGGGGGGTTGAGCAGTTCTTC
-	-	TRBJ2-7	TRBV5-1	CASSPGTPSYEQYF	TGCGCCAGCAGCCCCGGGACACCTTCCTACGAGCAGTACTTC
-	once	TRBJ2-6	TRBV2	CASKKETAVSGANVLTF	TGTGCCAGCAAGAAGGAGACGGCCGTCTCTGGGGCCAACGTCCTGACTTTC
TRBD1	-	TRBJ1-4	TRBV18	CASSLTQGAYEKLFF	TGTGCCAGCTCACTTACACAGGGGGCTTATGAAAAACTGTTTTTT
TRBD1	-	TRBJ1-5	TRBV19	CASSLQGQGFQPQHF	TGTGCCAGTAGCCTACAAGGACAGGGGTTTCAGCCCCAGCATTTT
TRBD2	-	TRBJ2-3	TRBV13	CASSSTKAGGFTDTQYF	TGTGCCAGCAGCTCGACCAAGGCGGGGGGCTTCACAGATACGCAGTATTTT
-	-	TRBJ1-5	TRBV27	CASSPRENFKPQHF	TGTGCCAGCAGTCCCCGGGAAAATTTTAAGCCCCAGCATTTT
-	-	TRBJ2-7	TRBV7-2	CASSLAAGSSYEQYF	TGTGCCAGCAGCTTAGCGGCAGGGTCTTCCTACGAGCAGTACTTC
-	-	TRBJ1-2	TRBV19	CASSIGGGNGYTF	TGTGCCAGTAGTATAGGAGGAGGAAATGGCTACACCTTC
TRBD1	few	TRBJ1-2	TRBV9	CASSTRTGSNYGYTF	TGTGCCAGCAGCACCCGGACAGGTTCGAACTATGGCTACACCTTC
TRBD2	-	TRBJ2-1	TRBV28	CASSSHPPGLAGVPNEQFF	TGTGCCAGCAGTTCCCATCCTCCGGGACTAGCGGGAGTACCCAATGAGCAGTTCTTC
TRBD2	-	TRBJ2-3	TRBV2	CASRTRGGGTDTQYF	TGTGCCAGCAGAACGCGGGGGGGTGGTACAGATACGCAGTATTTT
-	once	TRBJ2-3	TRBV13	CASSPLVTDTQYF	TGTGCCAGCAGCCCATTGGTCACAGATACGCAGTATTTT
-	-	TRBJ1-5	TRBV18	CASSRDRNSNQPQHF	TGTGCCAGCTCACGGGACCGAAATAGCAATCAGCCCCAGCATTTT
-	few	TRBJ1-5	TRBV15	CATSRDSTEHQPQHF	TGTGCCACCAGCAGAGATTCCACAGAGCATCAGCCCCAGCATTTT
-	-	TRBJ2-3	TRBV2	CASSPRKDTQYF	TGTGCCAGCAGTCCGCGAAAAGATACGCAGTATTTT
TRBD1	-	TRBJ2-1	TRBV19	CASKGTGSNEQFF	TGTGCCAGCAAGGGGACAGGGTCAAATGAGCAGTTCTTC
-	few	TRBJ1-1	TRBV2	CASRTTSAGEAFF	TGTGCCAGCAGGACAACCTCGGCGGGGGAAGCTTTCTTT
-	-	TRBJ1-4	TRBV7-2	CASSSQSATNEKLFF	TGTGCCAGCAGCTCCCAGTCCGCAACTAATGAAAAACTGTTTTTT
TRBD1	-	TRBJ1-2	TRBV7-9	CASSEGTGGPDGYGYTF	TGTGCCAGCAGCGAGGGGACAGGGGGACCCGACGGGTATGGCTACACCTTC
-	few	TRBJ2-1	TRBV9	CASSVATTFNEQFF	TGTGCCAGCAGCGTCGCGACGACTTTCAATGAGCAGTTCTTC
TRBD1	once	TRBJ2-3	TRBV6-5	CASRGDRGRDTQYF	TGTGCCAGCAGGGGGGACAGGGGAAGAGATACGCAGTATTTT
TRBD1	-	TRBJ1-5	TRBV28	CASSSGTGLSQPQHF	TGTGCCAGCAGTTCCGGGACAGGGTTGTCTCAGCCCCAGCATTTT
-	-	TRBJ1-1	TRBV5-1	CASSFGGLNTEAFF	TGCGCCAGCAGCTTTGGCGGTTTGAACACTGAAGCTTTCTTT
-	-	TRBJ2-1	TRBV2	CASSVGPYNEQFF	TGTGCCAGCAGTGTTGGGCCATACAATGAGCAGTTCTTC
-	once	TRBJ1-3	TRBV7-9	CASSFGGPGNTIYF	TGTGCCAGCAGCTTCGGGGGACCTGGAAACACCATATATTTT
TRBD1	-	TRBJ2-2	TRBV9	CASSPGTGGLIGELFF	TGTGCCAGCAGCCCCGGGACAGGGGGCTTAATTGGGGAGCTGTTTTTT
TRBD2	-	TRBJ2-1	TRBV10-1	CASSPGVRGAYNEQFF	TGCGCCAGCAGTCCGGGTGTGCGGGGGGCCTACAATGAGCAGTTCTTC
-	-	TRBJ2-2	TRBV19	CASSPGGPPWGELFF	TGTGCCAGTAGTCCCGGTGGGCCGCCATGGGGGGAGCTGTTTTTT
TRBD1	-	TRBJ1-2	TRBV2	CASSIRTGGGYTF	TGTGCCAGCAGCATCAGGACAGGTGGGGGCTACACCTTC
TRBD2	-	TRBJ2-3	TRBV5-1	CASSLAGAGVGTDTQYF	TGCGCCAGCAGCTTGGCCGGAGCGGGAGTCGGCACAGATACGCAGTATTTT
TRBD2	-	TRBJ2-3	TRBV5-4	CASSPTSGRRTDTQYF	TGTGCCAGCAGCCCGACTAGCGGGAGGCGCACAGATACGCAGTATTTT